The rows below give T cell receptor beta chains drawn from one sample of a study of shared clonotypes between healthy human individuals. Generated by immunoSEQ multiplex PCR, the TCRdb table keeps only in-frame clones and is missing some. The repertoire has 1,400,000 or so clones, 98% to 99% of them found once; the top ten carry roughly 0.36%. Source material: naive CD4+ T cells sorted from blood. These receptors all stem from a man aged 25-45 years in good health. Both conserved end residues are part of each CDR3. The order of the fields is clone size, D gene, V gene, J gene, CDR3 DNA, CDR3 protein. A D gene is named only where the DNA matches it firmly. Only part of the rows carry a size: once, few, many, or a class if the clone is expanded.

-	-	TRBV28	TRBJ2-7	TGTGCCAGCAGACGGGGGACGGTGACCTACGAGCAGTACTTC	CASRRGTVTYEQYF
-	-	TRBV6-5	TRBJ1-4	TGTGCCAGCGCTAATACGTGGGGGAAAGGTGAAAAACTGTTTTTT	CASANTWGKGEKLFF
-	TRBD1	TRBV7-9	TRBJ2-7	TGTGCCAGCAGCCTTAGTCGGGACAGGGTCGAGCAGTACTTC	CASSLSRDRVEQYF
-	TRBD2	TRBV25-1	TRBJ2-5	TGTGCCAGCAGCGATAGCGGGAGGAGCGAGACCCAGTACTTC	CASSDSGRSETQYF
-	-	TRBV5-3	TRBJ2-3	TGTGCCAGCAGCCTGCGAGTTACAGATACGCAGTATTTT	CASSLRVTDTQYF
-	TRBD1	TRBV9	TRBJ2-1	TGTGCCAGCAGCGTAGGAGGGACAGTTTACAATGAGCAGTTCTTC	CASSVGGTVYNEQFF
-	-	TRBV1	TRBJ2-1	TGCACCAGCAGCCCCGCGGGACAGGGGAGTAATGAGCAGTTCTTC	CTSSPAGQGSNEQFF
-	-	TRBV6-5	TRBJ1-5	TGTGCCAGCAGTTATCGTTTCCTAGATGGCAATCAGCCCCAGCATTTT	CASSYRFLDGNQPQHF
-	-	TRBV5-1	TRBJ1-3	TGCGCCAGCAGCTTGGAACCCGGAAACACCATATATTTT	CASSLEPGNTIYF
-	-	TRBV28	TRBJ2-5	TGTGCCAGCACATTTCGTCGGGGGAGTCCGAAACAAGAGACCCAGTACTTC	CASTFRRGSPKQETQYF
-	TRBD2	TRBV25-1	TRBJ2-1	TGTGCCAGCAGTGATACTAGCGCATACAATGAGCAGTTCTTC	CASSDTSAYNEQFF
-	TRBD1	TRBV6-5	TRBJ2-3	TGTGCCAGTTCAGGGGTGGGACAGGGGCAAGATACGCAGTATTTT	CASSGVGQGQDTQYF
-	TRBD2	TRBV5-1	TRBJ2-2	TGCGCCAGCAGCTCACGTCCGGGACTAGCGGGAGATCGTCCCGGGGAGCTGTTTTTT	CASSSRPGLAGDRPGELFF
-	-	TRBV15	TRBJ2-7	TGTGCCACCAGCGGCCGGGGCCTTACCTACGAGCAGTACTTC	CATSGRGLTYEQYF
-	-	TRBV7-6	TRBJ1-1	TGTGCCAGCAGCCCGAGACACATGAACACTGAAGCTTTCTTT	CASSPRHMNTEAFF
-	TRBD1	TRBV10-1	TRBJ2-5	TGCGTCCGGGACAGGGGATTGGAGACCCAGTACTTC	CVRDRGLETQYF
-	-	TRBV5-1	TRBJ1-3	TGCGCCAGCAGCTTGCCCGGGCGATCTGGAAACACCATATATTTT	CASSLPGRSGNTIYF
-	TRBD1	TRBV7-2	TRBJ2-7	TGTGCCAGCAGCTTCCCGGACAGGGGGGACCAAAGATACGAGCAGTACTTC	CASSFPDRGDQRYEQYF
-	-	TRBV13	TRBJ2-7	TGTGCCAGCAGCTTAGTCAAGTACGAGCAGTACTTC	CASSLVKYEQYF
-	-	TRBV29-1	TRBJ2-3	TGCAGCGTTGAAGATCATGTAGCTCCGGCAGATACGCAGTATTTT	CSVEDHVAPADTQYF
-	-	TRBV7-3	TRBJ2-3	TGTGCCAGCAGCTTAACGGGACCATCAGATACGCAGTATTTT	CASSLTGPSDTQYF
-	TRBD1	TRBV11-1	TRBJ1-2	TGTGCCAGCAGCACCAGCAAGGACAGGAGCTATGGCTACACCTTC	CASSTSKDRSYGYTF
-	TRBD1	TRBV30	TRBJ1-5	TGTGCCTGGGCCGGGACAGGGTCTCAGCCCCAGCATTTT	CAWAGTGSQPQHF
-	-	TRBV29-1	TRBJ1-2	TGCAGCGTTGGGAGTCAGGGCGCCGTTTTGGGCTACACCTTC	CSVGSQGAVLGYTF
-	-	TRBV11-3	TRBJ2-1	TGTGCCAGCAGCTCTAGTTTTATAGCTGCATACAATGAGCAGTTCTTC	CASSSSFIAAYNEQFF
-	-	TRBV5-4	TRBJ2-3	TGTGCCAGCAGCTTGGCCCCGGACACAGATACGCAGTATTTT	CASSLAPDTDTQYF
-	-	TRBV6-6	TRBJ1-1	TGTGCCAGCAGTTACTCGGACGGAAAAACTGAAGCTTTCTTT	CASSYSDGKTEAFF
-	TRBD1	TRBV18	TRBJ2-2	TGTGCCAGCTCACCTCGTGGACAGGGGGCGAACACCGGGGAGCTGTTTTTT	CASSPRGQGANTGELFF
-	TRBD1	TRBV27	TRBJ1-2	TGTGCCAGCAGTTACCTTCGGACAGGGGTTAATGGCTACACCTTC	CASSYLRTGVNGYTF
-	TRBD1	TRBV27	TRBJ2-5	TGTGCCAGCAGTTTTCACCACCCCAGGGGGCCTCGGGAGACCCAGTACTTC	CASSFHHPRGPRETQYF
-	TRBD1	TRBV5-8	TRBJ2-7	TGTGCCAGCAGCCACGGACAGGGGGGGTACGAGCAGTACTTC	CASSHGQGGYEQYF
-	-	TRBV5-1	TRBJ1-1	TGCGCCAGCAGACCTAGGGCGGCGAACACTGAAGCTTTCTTT	CASRPRAANTEAFF
-	TRBD1	TRBV27	TRBJ2-2	TGTGCCAGCAGTTTTAACAGGGGGCTATTCAACACCGGGGAGCTGTTTTTT	CASSFNRGLFNTGELFF
-	TRBD2	TRBV7-2	TRBJ2-7	TGTGCCAGCAGCGAACGACTAGCGGGAGGGCTGTACGAGCAGTACTTC	CASSERLAGGLYEQYF
-	TRBD2	TRBV11-2	TRBJ2-3	TGTGCCAGCAGCTTAGTAGGAGGACTAGCGATCGATACGCAGTATTTT	CASSLVGGLAIDTQYF
-	TRBD1	TRBV5-1	TRBJ1-1	TGCGCCAGCAGCTCTAGTAGGACAGGGACCCTAAACACTGAAGCTTTCTTT	CASSSSRTGTLNTEAFF
-	-	TRBV11-3	TRBJ2-3	TGTGCCAGCAGTCCCGGCGGAGACACAGATACGCAGTATTTT	CASSPGGDTDTQYF
once	TRBD2	TRBV19	TRBJ2-7	TGTGCCAGTGGTGCTAGCGGGATGGGATCCGAGCAGTACTTC	CASGASGMGSEQYF
-	-	TRBV5-1	TRBJ1-4	TGCGCCAGCAGAGGCCAGGGGACTAATGAAAAACTGTTTTTT	CASRGQGTNEKLFF
once	TRBD2	TRBV11-2	TRBJ2-7	TGTGCCAGCAGCTTAGGACTAGCGGGAGTACACGAGCAGTACTTC	CASSLGLAGVHEQYF
-	TRBD2	TRBV5-1	TRBJ2-7	TGCGCCAGCAGTAGCGGGAGCTCCTACGAGCAGTACTTC	CASSSGSSYEQYF
-	-	TRBV27	TRBJ2-1	TGTGCCAGCAGTTTCGACAGCCAGTCCTACAATGAGCAGTTCTTC	CASSFDSQSYNEQFF
-	-	TRBV29-1	TRBJ2-1	TGCAGCGTTGAAGTGGGTTCAGGCCCTTCCTACAATGAGCAGTTCTTC	CSVEVGSGPSYNEQFF
once	-	TRBV18	TRBJ2-7	TGTGCCAGCTCTACTGAAGGGTACGAGCAGTACTTC	CASSTEGYEQYF
-	TRBD2	TRBV6-1	TRBJ2-7	TGTGCCAGCAGTGCGCTAGCGGGAGGGGGCTACGAGCAGTACTTC	CASSALAGGGYEQYF
-	TRBD2	TRBV9	TRBJ2-3	TGTGCCAGCAGCGTAGAGCTAGCGGGAGGAGCAGATACGCAGTATTTT	CASSVELAGGADTQYF
once	-	TRBV18	TRBJ1-1	TGTGCCAGCTCACCACTAGGCGAGAACACTGAAGCTTTCTTT	CASSPLGENTEAFF
-	-	TRBV5-1	TRBJ2-7	TGCGCCAGCAGCTTGGCCCCCTCGAGGTACGAGCAGTACTTC	CASSLAPSRYEQYF
-	-	TRBV28	TRBJ1-1	TGTGCCAGCAGTTTATGGGGTGCAGGAATGAACACTGAAGCTTTCTTT	CASSLWGAGMNTEAFF
-	TRBD1	TRBV7-2	TRBJ1-4	TGTGCCAGCAGCATGCGGGACAGGGCACTGCAGACTAATGAAAAACTGTTTTTT	CASSMRDRALQTNEKLFF
-	TRBD1	TRBV6-1	TRBJ1-1	TGTGCCAGCAGAGGGACAGGGACTGAAGCTTTCTTT	CASRGTGTEAFF
-	TRBD2	TRBV5-1	TRBJ2-1	TGCGCCAACCCGCGGGGGGGTATCGACAATGAGCAGTTCTTC	CANPRGGIDNEQFF
-	TRBD1	TRBV5-4	TRBJ2-7	TGTGCCAGCGCCCGACAGGGTGGCGAGCAGTACTTC	CASARQGGEQYF
-	-	TRBV6-1	TRBJ2-2	TGTGCCGGCGGACTACCAAGGAACACCGGGGAGCTGTTTTTT	CAGGLPRNTGELFF
-	TRBD2	TRBV7-9	TRBJ2-1	TGTGCCAGCGTGAGAACTAGCGGGAGGATCCATGAGCAGTTCTTC	CASVRTSGRIHEQFF
-	-	TRBV7-9	TRBJ1-3	TGTGCCAGCACCCACAATTCCGGAATGCGGGGGGACGGAGGAAACACCATATATTTT	CASTHNSGMRGDGGNTIYF
-	-	TRBV5-5	TRBJ2-7	TGTGCCAGCAGCTTGGCCGGGAGCCCCTCAATCCTCGGCGAGCAGTACTTC	CASSLAGSPSILGEQYF